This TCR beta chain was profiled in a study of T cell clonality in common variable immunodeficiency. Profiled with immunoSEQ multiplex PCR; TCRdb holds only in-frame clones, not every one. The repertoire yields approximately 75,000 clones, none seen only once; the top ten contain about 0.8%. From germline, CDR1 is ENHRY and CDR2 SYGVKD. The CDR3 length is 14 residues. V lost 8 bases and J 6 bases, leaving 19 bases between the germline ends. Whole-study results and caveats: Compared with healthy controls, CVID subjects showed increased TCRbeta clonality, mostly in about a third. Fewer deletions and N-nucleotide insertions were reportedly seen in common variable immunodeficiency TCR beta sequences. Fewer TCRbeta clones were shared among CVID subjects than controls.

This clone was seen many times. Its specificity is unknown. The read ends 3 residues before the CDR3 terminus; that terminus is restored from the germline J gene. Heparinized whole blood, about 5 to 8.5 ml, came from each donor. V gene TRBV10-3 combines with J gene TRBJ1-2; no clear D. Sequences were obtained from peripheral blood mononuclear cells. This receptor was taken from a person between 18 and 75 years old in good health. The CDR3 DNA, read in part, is TGTGCCATCGCGGTGGCCGTCAATCCGGATGGC. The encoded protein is CAIAVAVNPDG. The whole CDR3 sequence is CAIAVAVNPDGYTF.